Below, 20 T cell receptor beta chains from the same sample are listed, as sequenced in a study of blood T cell repertoires in COVID-19. Profiling relied on immunoSEQ multiplex PCR, and the TCRdb table lists in-frame clones only, not all of them. Here the sample spans about 160,000 clones, 79% being singletons. The source material was peripheral blood. These receptors were obtained from a woman aged 55-69 years with COVID-19, enrolled during active disease.

The chain joins TRBV2 to TRBJ2-7; 8 nucleotides agree with TRBD1. The CDR3 covers 14 residues. Trimming cost V 2 bases and J 10 bases; bases outside gene matches: 10. CDR1 and CDR2 from the germline V gene are SNHLY and FYNNEI. CDR3 loop: CASSEPTGGHEQYV. CDR3 DNA sequence: TGTGCCAGCAGTGAACCTACAGGGGGACATGAACAGTACGTC.

This clone was observed once. The rearrangement uses TRBV10-3 and TRBJ1-3; TRBD1 matches at 8 bases. CDR3 length equals 15 residues. Germline V CDR1 and CDR2: ENHRY, SYGVKD. The V and J ends lost 6 bases and 4 bases, in that order; junction bases with no gene match: 8. In DNA form, the CDR3 reads TGTGCCATCAGGAGACAGGGGTTGTCGGGAAACACCATATATTTT. It is translated as CAIRRQGLSGNTIYF.

The J gene is TRBJ1-5, the V gene TRBV2, with D possibly being TRBD1 (5 bases). Germline V CDR1 and CDR2: SNHLY, FYNNEI. The CDR3 runs to 12 residues. V dropped 10 bases and J dropped 5 bases, with 12 bases sitting between them. CDR3 DNA: TGTGCCACTGGAGGGGAGGATCAGCCCCAGCATTTT. Its translation is CATGGEDQPQHF.

The chain combines TRBV27 with TRBJ1-5; D might be TRBD1 (5 bases). Trimming took 6 bases from V and 7 from J, leaving 19 bases between them. Germline CDR1 and CDR2: MNHEY and SMNVEV (reference sequence). The CDR3 runs 15 residues. The CDR3 coding sequence is TGTGCCAGCAGCCGACTAGACGGGACGGGGCAGCCCCAGCATTTT. Protein: CASSRLDGTGQPQHF.

The chain has TRBV4-2 and TRBJ2-7; 7 bases line up with TRBD1. The trim removed 2 bases at V and 6 bases at J, leaving 13 bases unmatched. This CDR3 region has 16 residues. CDR1 and CDR2 (germline): LGHNA, YNFKEQ. The CDR3, as DNA: TGTGCCAGCAGCCAAAGGCGGACAGGCGCCCAGGCCGAGCAGTACTTC. It translates to CASSQRRTGAQAEQYF.

CDR3 protein: CASSSKQGPDSPLHF. In DNA form, the CDR3 reads TGCGCCAGCAGCTCCAAACAGGGCCCCGATTCACCCCTCCACTTT. This rearrangement joins TRBV5-1 to TRBJ1-6, with TRBD1 as a possible D gene (6 bases). There are 15 residues in the CDR3. The V gene lost 3 bases and the J gene lost 8 bases, with 15 bases spanning the gap. CDR1 and CDR2 from the germline V gene are SGHRS and YFSETQ.

The chain combines TRBV27 with TRBJ1-1, with 9 bases identical to TRBD1. The V gene end was trimmed by 2 bases and the J gene end by 7 bases; junction bases not matched to a gene: 8. Germline V gene data show CDR1 as MNHEY and CDR2 as SMNVEV (reference sequence). CDR3 size: 15 residues. This CDR3 is CASSLGDRAHSEAFF. The CDR3, as DNA: TGTGCCAGCAGTTTAGGGGACAGGGCCCACAGTGAAGCTTTCTTT.

CDR3 sequence (DNA): TGCGCCAGCAGCAGAGCTCTGGGGGCCAACGTCCTGACTTTC. Amino acid sequence: CASSRALGANVLTF. The chain uses TRBV5-1 and TRBJ2-6; D gene ambiguous. Trimming removed 4 bases from V and 4 bases from J, with 9 bases in between. This CDR3 is built from 14 residues. Per the germline V gene, CDR1 is SGHRS and CDR2 is YFSETQ.

A single count supports this clone. The gene calls are TRBV7-9 and TRBJ2-6; 7 bases agree with TRBD1. J lost 4 bases, V lost 1 base, and 4 bases had no gene match. The CDR3 runs to 16 residues. The germline V gene has CDR1 SEHNR and CDR2 FQNEAQ (reference sequence). CDR3 loop: CASSLVKGAGANVLTF. DNA for the CDR3: TGTGCCAGCAGCTTAGTTAAGGGGGCCGGGGCCAACGTCCTGACTTTC.

This chain connects TRBV7-2 to TRBJ2-1; TRBD2 is a possible D gene (6 bases). Trimming cost V 4 bases and J 2 bases, with 24 bases left between them. In germline, CDR1 is SGHTA, CDR2 FQGNSA. CDR3 length: 19 amino acids. CDR3 DNA sequence: TGTGCCAGCAGCTCCCACTCCCGCCCTAGCGTAGCAACCTACAATGAGCAGTTCTTC. It specifies CASSSHSRPSVATYNEQFF.

The chain is built from TRBV7-9 and TRBJ2-1; the D is unclear. This CDR3 contains 12 residues. V lost 5 bases and J lost 7, with 9 bases in between. In germline, CDR1 is SEHNR, CDR2 FQNEAQ (reference sequence). CDR3 sequence (DNA): TGTGCCAGCAGCAAGACTCGGAATGAGCAGTTCTTC. It is translated as CASSKTRNEQFF.

The rearrangement links TRBV7-9 to TRBJ1-5; possible D gene TRBD1, 5 bases. The CDR3 loop spans 15 amino acids. Per germline, CDR1 SEHNR and CDR2 FQNEAQ (reference sequence). V gave up 2 bases and J gave up 5 bases, with 13 bases separating them. The CDR3 sequence is CASSLFGGEHQPQHF. DNA of the CDR3: TGTGCCAGCAGCTTATTCGGGGGGGAACATCAGCCCCAGCATTTT.

This chain uses TRBV5-1 with TRBJ1-3; 8 nucleotides line up with TRBD1. CDR3 length equals 17 residues. V shed 0 bases and J 1 base; nucleotides not matched to a gene: 6. CDR1 and CDR2 (germline): SGHRS, YFSETQ. CDR3 DNA sequence: TGCGCCAGCAGCTTGGCAGGGGGCCCCAGATCTGGAAACACCATATATTTT. Its translation: CASSLAGGPRSGNTIYF.

The chain has TRBV7-2 and TRBJ2-1; D possibly corresponds to TRBD1 (6 bases). The CDR3 runs to 14 residues. V shed 5 bases and J shed 5 bases, with 13 bases lying between them. CDR1 and CDR2 from the germline V gene are SGHTA and FQGNSA. The CDR3 bases are TGTGCCAGCAGCACACAGGGACCTAACAATGAGCAGTTCTTC. This translates into CASSTQGPNNEQFF.

This clone has more than one count but fewer than ten. The J gene is TRBJ1-1, the V gene TRBV25-1; 7 positions agree with TRBD1. There are 13 residues in the CDR3. Germline-derived CDR1 and CDR2 are MGHDK and SYGVNS. Unmatched junction bases numbered 5, after V lost 3 bases and J lost 7 bases. CDR3 amino acids: CASSDLRQGEAFF. CDR3 nucleotides: TGTGCCAGCAGTGACCTCCGACAGGGTGAAGCTTTCTTT.

This clone turned up a few times. The CDR3 nucleotides are TGTGCCAGTAGTACGCACCAGGGATACCAGGGAGCTTTCTTT. The encoded protein is CASSTHQGYQGAFF. The chain carries TRBV19 and TRBJ1-1; a weak D match, TRBD1 (5 bases). Looked up from germline, CDR1 is LNHDA and CDR2 is SQIVND (reference sequence). The CDR3 spans 14 residues. Trimming cost V 4 bases and J 10 bases, with 19 bases left between them.

The rearrangement links TRBV11-1 to TRBJ2-1, with D possibly being TRBD1 (6 bases). The germline V gene has CDR1 SGHAT and CDR2 FQDESV (reference sequence). V lost 6 bases and J 7 bases, leaving 13 bases between the germline ends. The CDR3 length is 13 residues. The CDR3 coding sequence is TGTGCCAGCAGATCTCACAGGGTGAATGAGCAGTTCTTC. This encodes CASRSHRVNEQFF.

The chain employs TRBV29-1 and TRBJ1-2; 10 bases align to TRBD1. V dropped 1 base and J dropped 4; count of bases not matched to a gene: 0. The germline V gene encodes CDR1 SQVTM and CDR2 ANQGSEA. This CDR3 is 13 amino acids long. CDR3 bases: TGCAGCGTTGAAGGGACAGGGGGCTATGGCTACACCTTC. This sequence encodes CSVEGTGGYGYTF.

The genes are TRBV18 and TRBJ1-2; the D is unclear. Germline V gene sequence: CDR1 KGHSH, CDR2 LQKENI. There are 16 residues in the CDR3. V was cut by 3 bases and J by 0 bases, with 14 bases left in between. The CDR3 region has the DNA TGTGCCAGCTCACCGGTTGGTGACACTTCTAACTATGGCTACACCTTC. It yields the protein CASSPVGDTSNYGYTF. Complete variable domain (other parts from reference TRBV18 and TRBJ1-2): NAGVMQNPRHLVRRRGQEARLRCSPMKGHSHVYWYRQLPEEGLKFMVYLQKENIIDESGMPKERFSAEFPKEGPSILRIQQVVRGDSAAYFCASSPVGDTSNYGYTFGSGTRLTVV.

This rearrangement joins TRBV5-1 to TRBJ1-2, with 11 bases that match TRBD1. V was clipped by 3 bases and J by 0 bases; unmatched bases: 4. Germline CDR1 reads SGHRS; CDR2 reads YFSETQ. The CDR3 runs to 16 residues. In nucleotides, the CDR3 is TGCGCCAGCAGCTCGGGACAGGGGGGAACTAACTATGGCTACACCTTC. It encodes CASSSGQGGTNYGYTF. The variable domain in full, with the rest retrieved from reference TRBV5-1 and TRBJ1-2, is KAGVTQTPRYLIKTRGQQVTLSCSPISGHRSVSWYQQTPGQGLQFLFEYFSETQRNKGNFPGRFSGRQFSNSRSEMNVSTLELGDSALYLCASSSGQGGTNYGYTFGSGTRLTVV.